This passage covers 21 T cell receptor beta chains from one sample sequenced in a study of cytomegalovirus exposure and HLA in healthy donors. Libraries were prepared by immunoSEQ multiplex PCR; TCRdb keeps only in-frame clonotypes and omits some of them. The data contain about 140,000 clones, roughly four fifths of them singletons. The source material was PBMCs. These receptor sequences come from a woman in her twenties or thirties in good health and CMV-seronegative.

This clone was counted between two and nine times. V gene TRBV9 combines with J gene TRBJ2-3; D possibly corresponds to TRBD1 (6 bases). Per germline, CDR1 SGDLS and CDR2 YYNGEE. Trimming took off 2 bases at V and 4 bases at J, with 11 bases between the two ends. The CDR3 sequence is 14 residues long. CDR3 sequence: CASSVRGTPDTQYF. The CDR3 DNA follows: TGTGCCAGCAGCGTTAGGGGGACACCAGATACGCAGTATTTT.

The chain recombines TRBV5-4 with TRBJ2-7; possibly TRBD1 for D (6 bases). The CDR3 covers 13 residues. The V and J ends lost 6 bases and 0 bases respectively, with 10 bases between them. Germline V CDR1 and CDR2: SGHNT, YYREEE (reference sequence). CDR3 bases: TGTGCCAGCAACGACAGGAGCTCCTACGAGCAGTACTTC. This gives the protein CASNDRSSYEQYF.

The rearrangement uses TRBV19 and TRBJ1-4, with 7 bases aligning to TRBD1. CDR1 LNHDA and CDR2 SQIVND come from the germline V gene (reference sequence). The junction had 5 bases not matched to a gene; V was cut back by 1 base and J by 6 bases. This CDR3 contains 15 residues. Here the CDR3 DNA reads TGTGCCAGTAGTATAGCCTACAGGGGTTATGAAAAACTGTTTTTT. Translated: CASSIAYRGYEKLFF.

The rearrangement uses TRBV21-1 and TRBJ2-7; TRBD1, as called in the table, went unchecked against the DNA. TRBV21-1 is a pseudogene locus. This CDR3 contains 18 residues. This CDR3 reads CASSKAFRGTGQNYEQYF. The DNA for the CDR3 is TGTGCCAGCAGCAAAGCTTTTAGGGGCACAGGACAGAACTACGAGCAGTACTTC.

The rearrangement joins TRBV9 to TRBJ1-1; 9 bases fit TRBD1. The CDR3 is 12 amino acids. CDR1 is SGDLS, CDR2 YYNGEE, per germline. Trimming cost V 3 bases and J 9 bases; bases outside gene matches: 3. The chain's CDR3 is CASSGTGEKAFF. CDR3 in DNA: TGTGCCAGCAGCGGGACAGGGGAAAAAGCTTTCTTT.

This chain joins TRBV18 and TRBJ1-2, with 8 positions matching TRBD1. Trimming at V came to 2 bases and at J to 6 bases, leaving 8 bases not matched to a gene. The CDR3 consists of 15 residues. Germline assignment: CDR1 KGHSH and CDR2 LQKENI. CDR3 sequence: CASSPIPGGEDGYTF. DNA for the CDR3: TGTGCCAGCTCACCAATCCCAGGGGGCGAGGATGGCTACACCTTC.

J is TRBJ2-7 and V is TRBV13; D might be TRBD1 (5 bases). Germline CDR1 reads PRHDT; CDR2 reads FYEKMQ (reference sequence). The CDR3 is made up of 15 amino acids. V was trimmed by 3 bases and J by 0 bases, leaving 12 bases between them. CDR3 amino acids: CASSLSQASSYEQYF. DNA of the CDR3: TGTGCCAGCAGCTTGTCACAGGCAAGCTCCTACGAGCAGTACTTC.

This clone was detected only once. Just one base apart from a much larger clone, this may be a read error. This chain connects TRBV6-4 to TRBJ2-3; 11 nucleotides match TRBD1. This CDR3 comprises 14 residues. Per germline, CDR1 MRHNA and CDR2 SNTAGT. V shed 3 bases and J 4 bases; nucleotides not matched to a gene: 0. CDR3 sequence: CASSEGQGADTQYF. Written as DNA, the CDR3 is TGTGCCAGCAGTGAGGGACAGGGGGCAGATACGCAGTATTTT.

This chain connects TRBV6-1 to TRBJ1-6; possible D gene TRBD1, 6 bases. CDR1 is MNHNS, CDR2 SASEGT, per germline. V lost 6 bases, J lost 4 bases, and 10 bases lay in between. This CDR3 is 14 amino acids long. The CDR3 nucleotides are TGTGCCAGCAGGGTTACAGGGTATAATTCACCCCTCCACTTT. Encoded protein: CASRVTGYNSPLHF.

The gene calls are TRBV28 and TRBJ1-3, with D possibly TRBD1 on 6 matching bases. CDR1 and CDR2 (germline): MDHEN, SYDVKM. CDR3 length equals 13 residues. Between the trimmed V and J ends, which lost 5 bases and 4 bases, there was a span of 9 bases. CDR3: CASSVDRGNTIYF. The CDR3 nucleotides read TGTGCCAGCAGTGTCGACAGGGGAAACACCATATATTTT.

The chain recombines TRBV5-1 with TRBJ2-3, with 7 bases identical to TRBD2. Germline CDR1 and CDR2: SGHRS and YFSETQ. This CDR3 comprises 15 residues. Trimming took 4 bases from V and 4 from J; bases not matched to a gene: 9. Here the CDR3 DNA reads TGCGCCAGCAGCCCTGGGACTAATTCGGCAGATACGCAGTATTTT. It specifies CASSPGTNSADTQYF.

This chain links TRBV7-9 with TRBJ2-5, with 8 bases matching TRBD1. The germline CDR1 and CDR2 sequences are SEHNR and FQNEAQ (reference sequence). V dropped 3 bases and J dropped 6; count of bases not matched to a gene: 6. The CDR3 has 14 residues. This chain's CDR3 is CASSFGQGRKTQYF. The CDR3 bases are TGTGCCAGCAGCTTCGGACAGGGAAGGAAGACCCAGTACTTC.

This sequence joins TRBV18 and TRBJ1-6; the match to TRBD1 covers 7 bases. The CDR3 runs 15 residues. The V and J ends lost 3 bases and 6 bases, in that order; junction bases with no gene match: 5. Germline-derived CDR1 and CDR2 are KGHSH and LQKENI. CDR3 coding DNA: TGTGCCAGCTCACCCCGACAGGGACTTAATTCACCCCTCCACTTT. Translated: CASSPRQGLNSPLHF.

This rearrangement joins TRBV18 to TRBJ2-5, with 8 bases identical to TRBD1. This CDR3 has 14 residues. Germline V lookup: CDR1 KGHSH, CDR2 LQKENI. Trimming at V came to 2 bases and at J to 3 bases, leaving 2 bases not matched to a gene. CDR3 loop: CASSPADREETQYF. The CDR3 DNA reads TGTGCCAGCTCACCAGCGGACAGGGAAGAGACCCAGTACTTC.

The chain is built from TRBV7-2 and TRBJ1-6; the match to TRBD1 covers 7 bases. The CDR3 is 13 amino acids. The germline gives CDR1 SGHTA, CDR2 FQGNSA. V shed 5 bases and J 10 bases; nucleotides not matched to a gene: 5. The CDR3 loop is CASSPRQGSPLHF. In DNA form, the CDR3 reads TGTGCCAGCAGCCCCCGACAGGGATCACCCCTCCACTTT.

The CDR3 sequence is CASSLATGNRETQYF. As DNA, the CDR3 is TGTGCCAGCAGCTTAGCAACAGGGAACCGAGAGACCCAGTACTTC. The V and J genes are TRBV11-2 and TRBJ2-5, with a possible D match to TRBD1 (6 bases). The CDR3 extends over 15 amino acids. The germline V gene has CDR1 SGHAT and CDR2 FQNNGV. The V gene lost 1 base and the J gene lost 4 bases, with 13 bases spanning the gap.

For the CDR3, the DNA is TGTGCCAGCAGCCAAGATTTCGGCAGGGATGGCTACACCTTC. Residues: CASSQDFGRDGYTF. The gene calls are TRBV14 and TRBJ1-2; tentative D call: TRBD1 (5 bases). CDR1 and CDR2 from the germline V gene are SGHDN and FVKESK. This CDR3 has 14 amino acids. Deletions cut 0 bases from V and 6 bases from J, with 11 bases between. The full variable domain, in which reference TRBV14 and TRBJ1-2 provide the parts outside the CDR3, is EAGVTQFPSHSVIEKGQTVTLRCDPISGHDNLYWYRRVMGKEIKFLLHFVKESKQDESGMPNNRFLAERTGGTYSTLKVQPAELEDSGVYFCASSQDFGRDGYTFGSGTRLTVV.

V and J are TRBV2 and TRBJ2-7; 7 bases are shared with TRBD1. Trimming at V came to 7 bases and at J to 0 bases, leaving 6 bases not matched to a gene. The CDR3 sequence is 14 residues long. Germline values: CDR1 SNHLY, CDR2 FYNNEI. The CDR3 here is CASTTGDSSYEQYF. CDR3 DNA: TGTGCCAGCACCACAGGGGACAGCTCCTACGAGCAGTACTTC.

CDR3 loop: CASSPWTGENGYTF. In DNA form, the CDR3 reads TGTGCCAGCTCACCATGGACAGGTGAGAATGGCTACACCTTC. This sequence joins TRBV18 and TRBJ1-2, with 7 nucleotides matching TRBD1. V dropped 2 bases and J dropped 6; count of bases not matched to a gene: 6. CDR1 is KGHSH and CDR2 is LQKENI in the germline V gene. The CDR3 runs 14 residues.

This clone came up once. This sequence may be a read error, since a much larger clone differs from it by one base. J is TRBJ2-5 and V is TRBV11-2; D is unresolved. Germline-derived CDR1 and CDR2 are SGHAT and FQNNGV. The CDR3 spans 11 residues. V lost 5 bases, J lost 3 bases, and 4 bases lay in between. CDR3 nucleotides: TGTGCCAGCAGCCCAAAAGAGACCCAGTACTTC. This codes for CASSPKETQYF.

The rearrangement uses TRBV5-6 and TRBJ1-2, with D possibly matching TRBD1 (5 bases). Germline V gene sequence: CDR1 SGHDT, CDR2 YYEEEE. Trimming removed 1 base from V and 3 bases from J, with 10 bases in between. The CDR3 extends over 14 amino acids. The CDR3 protein is CASSLIGRDYGYTF. The CDR3 DNA follows: TGTGCCAGCAGCTTGATCGGCAGGGACTATGGCTACACCTTC. The full variable domain, its missing parts supplied by reference TRBV5-6 and TRBJ1-2, is DAGVTQSPTHLIKTRGQQVTLRCSPKSGHDTVSWYQQALGQGPQFIFQYYEEEERQRGNFPDRFSGHQFPNYSSELNVNALLLGDSALYLCASSLIGRDYGYTFGSGTRLTVV.